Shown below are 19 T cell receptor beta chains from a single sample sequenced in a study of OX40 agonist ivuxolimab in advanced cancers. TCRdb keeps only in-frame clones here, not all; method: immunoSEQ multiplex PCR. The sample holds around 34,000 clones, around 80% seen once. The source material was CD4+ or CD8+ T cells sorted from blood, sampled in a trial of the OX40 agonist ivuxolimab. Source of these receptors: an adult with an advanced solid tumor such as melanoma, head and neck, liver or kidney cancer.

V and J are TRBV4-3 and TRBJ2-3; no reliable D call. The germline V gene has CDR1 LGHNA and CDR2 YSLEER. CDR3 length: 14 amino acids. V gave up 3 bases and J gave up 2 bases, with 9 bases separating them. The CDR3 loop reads CASSHPLITDTQYF. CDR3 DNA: TGCGCCAGCAGCCATCCCTTGATCACAGATACGCAGTATTTT.

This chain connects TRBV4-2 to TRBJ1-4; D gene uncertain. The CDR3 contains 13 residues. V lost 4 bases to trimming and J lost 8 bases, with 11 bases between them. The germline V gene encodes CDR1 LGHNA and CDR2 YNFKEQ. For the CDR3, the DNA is TGTGCCAGCAGCCGGGGAGAAGAGGAAAAACTGTTTTTT. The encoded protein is CASSRGEEEKLFF.

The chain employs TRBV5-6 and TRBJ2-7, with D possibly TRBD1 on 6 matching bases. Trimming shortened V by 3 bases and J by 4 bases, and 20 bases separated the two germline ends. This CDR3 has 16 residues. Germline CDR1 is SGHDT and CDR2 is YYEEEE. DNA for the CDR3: TGTGCCAGCAGCTCCCCTTTAGGGACAACACCATACGAGCAGTACTTC. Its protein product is CASSSPLGTTPYEQYF.

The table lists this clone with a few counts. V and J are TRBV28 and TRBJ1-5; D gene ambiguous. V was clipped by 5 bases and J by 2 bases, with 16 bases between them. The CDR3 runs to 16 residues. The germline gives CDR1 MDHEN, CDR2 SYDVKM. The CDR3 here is CASSGPAGLRNQPQHF. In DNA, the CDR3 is TGTGCCAGCAGTGGGCCGGCGGGGTTGCGCAATCAGCCCCAGCATTTT.

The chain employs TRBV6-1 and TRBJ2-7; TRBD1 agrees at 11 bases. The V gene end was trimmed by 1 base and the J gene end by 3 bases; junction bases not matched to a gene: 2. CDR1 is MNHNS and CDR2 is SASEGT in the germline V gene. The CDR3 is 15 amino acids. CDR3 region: CASSEGGTGGYEQYF. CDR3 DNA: TGTGCCAGCAGTGAAGGAGGGACAGGGGGCTACGAGCAGTACTTC.

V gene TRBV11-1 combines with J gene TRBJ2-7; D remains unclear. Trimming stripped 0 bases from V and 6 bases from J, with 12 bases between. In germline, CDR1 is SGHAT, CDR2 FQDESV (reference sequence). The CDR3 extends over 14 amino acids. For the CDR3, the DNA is TGTGCCAGCAGCTTAGCGCCAAGGCAGTTCGAGCAGTACTTC. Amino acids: CASSLAPRQFEQYF. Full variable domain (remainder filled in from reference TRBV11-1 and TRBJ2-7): EAEVAQSPRYKITEKSQAVAFWCDPISGHATLYWYRQILGQGPELLVQFQDESVVDDSQLPKDRFSAERLKGVDSTLKIQPAELGDSAMYLCASSLAPRQFEQYFGPGTRLTVT.

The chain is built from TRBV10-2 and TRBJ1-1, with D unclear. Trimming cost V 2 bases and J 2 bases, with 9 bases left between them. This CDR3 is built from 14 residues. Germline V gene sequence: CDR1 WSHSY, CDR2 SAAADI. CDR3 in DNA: TGCGCCAGCAGTGAGGTTCTCAGTAACACTGAAGCTTTCTTT. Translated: CASSEVLSNTEAFF.

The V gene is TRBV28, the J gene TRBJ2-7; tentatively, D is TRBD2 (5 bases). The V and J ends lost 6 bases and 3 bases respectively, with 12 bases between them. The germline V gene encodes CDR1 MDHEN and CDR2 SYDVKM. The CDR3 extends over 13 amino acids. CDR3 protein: CASRLTAVYEQYF. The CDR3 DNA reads TGTGCCAGCAGACTCACAGCGGTCTACGAGCAGTACTTC.

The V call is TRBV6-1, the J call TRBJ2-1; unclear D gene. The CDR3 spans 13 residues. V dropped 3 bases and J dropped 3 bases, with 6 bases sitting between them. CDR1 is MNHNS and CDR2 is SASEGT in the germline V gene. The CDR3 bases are TGTGCCAGCAGTGAGCGAGACTACAATGAGCAGTTCTTC. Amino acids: CASSERDYNEQFF.

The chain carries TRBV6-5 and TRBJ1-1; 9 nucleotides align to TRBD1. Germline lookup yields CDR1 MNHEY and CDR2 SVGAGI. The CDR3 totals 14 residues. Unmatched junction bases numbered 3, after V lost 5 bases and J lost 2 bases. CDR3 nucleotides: TGTGCCAGCAGTGTACAGGGGGCCAACACTGAAGCTTTCTTT. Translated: CASSVQGANTEAFF.

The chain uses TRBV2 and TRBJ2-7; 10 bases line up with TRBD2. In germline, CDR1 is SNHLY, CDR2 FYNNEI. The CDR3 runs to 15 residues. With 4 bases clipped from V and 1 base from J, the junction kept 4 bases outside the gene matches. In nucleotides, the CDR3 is TGTGCCAGCAGTGGGGGACTAGCGCGATCCTACGAGCAGTACTTC. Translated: CASSGGLARSYEQYF.

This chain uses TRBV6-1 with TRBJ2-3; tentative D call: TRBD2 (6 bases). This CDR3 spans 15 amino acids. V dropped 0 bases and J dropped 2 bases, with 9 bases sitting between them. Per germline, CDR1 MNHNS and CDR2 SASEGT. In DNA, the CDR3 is TGTGCCAGCAGTGAAGCTGGGGGGTCCACAGATACGCAGTATTTT. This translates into CASSEAGGSTDTQYF.

In nucleotides, the CDR3 is TGTGCCAGCAGAGACTCTAGCGGCCCCTACGAGCAGTACTTC. Amino acids: CASRDSSGPYEQYF. The chain is built from TRBV5-4 and TRBJ2-7, with 7 bases lining up with TRBD2. With V trimmed by 5 bases and J by 2 bases, 7 bases remained unmatched. CDR1 is SGHNT, CDR2 YYREEE, per germline (reference sequence). The CDR3 runs to 14 residues.

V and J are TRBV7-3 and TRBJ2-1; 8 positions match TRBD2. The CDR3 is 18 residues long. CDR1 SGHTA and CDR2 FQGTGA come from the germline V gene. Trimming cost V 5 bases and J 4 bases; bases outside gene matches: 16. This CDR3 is CASSPRPSGLSRYNEQFF. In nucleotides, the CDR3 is TGTGCCAGCAGCCCCCGCCCTAGCGGGCTTTCGAGGTACAATGAGCAGTTCTTC.

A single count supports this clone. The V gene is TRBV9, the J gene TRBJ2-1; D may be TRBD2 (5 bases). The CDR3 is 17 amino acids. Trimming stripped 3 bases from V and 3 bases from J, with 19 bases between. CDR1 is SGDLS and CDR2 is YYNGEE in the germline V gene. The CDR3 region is CASSDGPRERDYNEQFF. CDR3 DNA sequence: TGTGCCAGCAGCGACGGCCCGAGGGAGAGGGACTACAATGAGCAGTTCTTC.

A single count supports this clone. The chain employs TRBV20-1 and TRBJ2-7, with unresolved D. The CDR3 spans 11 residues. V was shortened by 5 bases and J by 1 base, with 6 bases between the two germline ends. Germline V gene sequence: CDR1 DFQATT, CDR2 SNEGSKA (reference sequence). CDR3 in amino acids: CSAAGSYEQYF. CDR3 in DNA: TGCAGTGCTGCCGGATCCTACGAGCAGTACTTC.

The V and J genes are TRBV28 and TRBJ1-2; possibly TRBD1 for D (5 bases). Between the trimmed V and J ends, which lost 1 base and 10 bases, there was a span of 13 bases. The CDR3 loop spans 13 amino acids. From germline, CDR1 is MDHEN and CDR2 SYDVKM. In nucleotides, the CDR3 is TGTGCCAGCAGTTTATATCGTGGGGCGACCTACACCTTC. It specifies CASSLYRGATYTF.

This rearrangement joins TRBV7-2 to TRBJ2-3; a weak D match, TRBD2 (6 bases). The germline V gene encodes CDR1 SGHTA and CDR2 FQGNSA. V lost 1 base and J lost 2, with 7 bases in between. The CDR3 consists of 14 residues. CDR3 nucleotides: TGTGCCAGCAGCTTAGGACTAGACACAGATACGCAGTATTTT. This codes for CASSLGLDTDTQYF.

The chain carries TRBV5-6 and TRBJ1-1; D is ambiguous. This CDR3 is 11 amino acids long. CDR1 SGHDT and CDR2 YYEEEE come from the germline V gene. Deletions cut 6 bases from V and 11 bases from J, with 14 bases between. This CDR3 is CASTLGREAFF. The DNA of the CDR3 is TGTGCCAGCACCCTGGGGAGGGAGGCTTTCTTT.